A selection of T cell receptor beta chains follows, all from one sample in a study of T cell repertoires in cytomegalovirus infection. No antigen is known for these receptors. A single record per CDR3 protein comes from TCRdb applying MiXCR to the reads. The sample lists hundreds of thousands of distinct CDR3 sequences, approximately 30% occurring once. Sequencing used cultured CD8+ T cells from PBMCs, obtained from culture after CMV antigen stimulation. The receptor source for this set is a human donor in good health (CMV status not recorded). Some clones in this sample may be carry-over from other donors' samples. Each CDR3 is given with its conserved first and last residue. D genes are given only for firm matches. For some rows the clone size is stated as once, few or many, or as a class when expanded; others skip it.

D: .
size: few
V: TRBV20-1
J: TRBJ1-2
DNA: TGCAGTGCTAGAGACCGTCGAAACCCTCCTTATGGCTACACCTTC
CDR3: CSARDRRNPPYGYTF

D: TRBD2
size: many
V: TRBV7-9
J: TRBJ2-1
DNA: TGTGCCAGCAGCCCCGGACTAGCGGGGGCCTCCTACAATGAGCAGTTCTTC
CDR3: CASSPGLAGASYNEQFF

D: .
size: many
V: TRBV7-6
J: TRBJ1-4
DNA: TGTGCCAGCAGCCTGGGAGGGAATGAAAAACTGTTTTTT
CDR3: CASSLGGNEKLFF

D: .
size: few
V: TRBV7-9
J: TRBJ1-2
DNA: TGTGCCAGCAGCCCGGGGCAACAAGAGGACTTC
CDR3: CASSPGQQEDF

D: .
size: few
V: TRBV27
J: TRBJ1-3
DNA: TGTGCCAGCAGTTCGGACAGCTACGGAAACACCATATATTTT
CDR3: CASSSDSYGNTIYF

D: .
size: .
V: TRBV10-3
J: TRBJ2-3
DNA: TGTGCCATCAGTGAAGACAAGGAAGGCACAGATACGCAGTATTTT
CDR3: CAISEDKEGTDTQYF

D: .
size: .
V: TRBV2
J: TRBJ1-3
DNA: TGTGCCAGCAGTGAACCATTCTCTGGAAACACCATATATTTT
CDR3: CASSEPFSGNTIYF

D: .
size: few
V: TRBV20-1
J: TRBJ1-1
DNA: TGCAGTGCTAGAGATCGAGGGGACTACACTGAAGCTTTCTTT
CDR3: CSARDRGDYTEAFF

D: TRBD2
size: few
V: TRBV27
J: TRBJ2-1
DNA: TGTGCCAGCAGTCAAGACTGGGGGGACTACGACAATGAGCAGTTCTTC
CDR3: CASSQDWGDYDNEQFF

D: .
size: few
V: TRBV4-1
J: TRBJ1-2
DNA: TGCGCCAGCAGCCAACACGGGACCGAAAACTATGGCTACACCTTC
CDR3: CASSQHGTENYGYTF

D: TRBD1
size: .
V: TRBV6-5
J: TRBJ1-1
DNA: TGTGCCGGCAGCCCCATACAGGGGATAACTGAAGCTTTCTTT
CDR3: CAGSPIQGITEAFF

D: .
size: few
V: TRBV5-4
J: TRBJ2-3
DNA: TGTGCCAGCAGCTTTTTGGGGTTATTACCTAGCACAGATACGCAGTATTTT
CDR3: CASSFLGLLPSTDTQYF

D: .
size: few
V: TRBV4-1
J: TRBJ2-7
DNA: TGCGCCAGCAGCTTCGGGGTCGAGCAGTACTTC
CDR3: CASSFGVEQYF

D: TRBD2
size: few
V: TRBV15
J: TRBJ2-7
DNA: TGTGCCACCAAAGCCGGGGGGACCTTCTACGAGCAGTACTTC
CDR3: CATKAGGTFYEQYF

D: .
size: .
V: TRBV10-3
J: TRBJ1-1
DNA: TGTGCCATCAGTGAGATCGGCATTGAGACTGAAGCTTTCTTT
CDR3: CAISEIGIETEAFF

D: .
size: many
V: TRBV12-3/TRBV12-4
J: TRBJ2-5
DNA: TGTGCCAGCAGTCCCCACGGCAGCCGTCAAGAGACCCAGTACTTC
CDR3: CASSPHGSRQETQYF

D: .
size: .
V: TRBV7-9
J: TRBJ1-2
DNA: TGTGCCAGCAGCTTCCAGGGTCCCGCTAACTATGGCTACACCTTC
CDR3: CASSFQGPANYGYTF

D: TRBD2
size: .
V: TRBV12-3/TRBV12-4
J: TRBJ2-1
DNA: TGTGCCAGCAGTTTCTCGACTAGCGGGGGGCTCAATGAGCAGTTCTTC
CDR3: CASSFSTSGGLNEQFF

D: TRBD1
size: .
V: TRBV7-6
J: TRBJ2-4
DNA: TGTGCCAGCAGCTTGGGGTTCGACAGGGATTTGGACATTCAGTACTTC
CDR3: CASSLGFDRDLDIQYF

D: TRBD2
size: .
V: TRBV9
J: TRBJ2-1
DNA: TGTGCCAGCAGCGTAGGCGGGGGGGCAGACTACAATGAGCAGTTCTTC
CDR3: CASSVGGGADYNEQFF

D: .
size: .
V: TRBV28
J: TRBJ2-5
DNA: TGTGCCAGCAGTCTAACTCTCAAAGAGACCCAGTACTTC
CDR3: CASSLTLKETQYF

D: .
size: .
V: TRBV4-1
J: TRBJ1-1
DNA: TGCGCCAGCAGCCGAAAACAAGCTGACACTGAAGCTTTCTTT
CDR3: CASSRKQADTEAFF

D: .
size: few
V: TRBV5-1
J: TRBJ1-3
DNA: TGCGCCAGCAGCACCGCGGGGTCTGGAAACACCATATATTTT
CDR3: CASSTAGSGNTIYF

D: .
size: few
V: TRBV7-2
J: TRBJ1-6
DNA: TGTGCCAGCAGCTTAATAGGGCGGTATAATTCACCCCTCCACTTT
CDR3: CASSLIGRYNSPLHF

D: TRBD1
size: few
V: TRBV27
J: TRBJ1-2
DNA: TGTGCCAGCAGTTTAGTCCAGGGGGCGCCGGACTATGGCTACACCTTC
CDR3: CASSLVQGAPDYGYTF

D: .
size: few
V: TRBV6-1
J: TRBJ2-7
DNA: TGTGCCAGCAGTGAAGCATCGGGTTGGGAGCAGTACTTC
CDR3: CASSEASGWEQYF

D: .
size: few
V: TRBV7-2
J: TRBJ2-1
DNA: TGTGCCAGCAGCTTATTAAGGGATGAGCAGTTCTTC
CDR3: CASSLLRDEQFF

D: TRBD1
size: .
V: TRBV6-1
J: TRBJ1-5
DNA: TGTGCCAGCACGAACAGGGGCACTTATAGCAATCAGCCCCAGCATTTT
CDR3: CASTNRGTYSNQPQHF

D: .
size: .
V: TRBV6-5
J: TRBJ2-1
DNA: TGTGCCAGCAGTTATGGGCGTGCAGGGGACAATGAGCAGTTCTTC
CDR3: CASSYGRAGDNEQFF

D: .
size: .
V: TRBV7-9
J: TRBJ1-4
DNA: TGTGCCAGCAGCCCGCGGGCGTTTGAAAAACTGTTTTTT
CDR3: CASSPRAFEKLFF

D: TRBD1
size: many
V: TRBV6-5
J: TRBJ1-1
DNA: TGTGCCAGCAGTTACTCGGGCCAGGGGGTCACTGAAGCTTTCTTT
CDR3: CASSYSGQGVTEAFF

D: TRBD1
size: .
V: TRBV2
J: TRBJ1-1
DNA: TGTGCCAGCCCGACAGGGACGAGATTAAGTCGGGACACTGAAGCTTTCTTT
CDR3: CASPTGTRLSRDTEAFF

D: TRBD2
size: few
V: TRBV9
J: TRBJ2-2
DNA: TGTGCCAGCAGCGGGGGACTAGCTGCGGCCGGGGAGCTGTTTTTT
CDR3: CASSGGLAAAGELFF

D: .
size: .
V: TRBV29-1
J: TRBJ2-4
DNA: TGCAGCGTACCCGGGCCCCACATTCAGTACTTC
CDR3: CSVPGPHIQYF

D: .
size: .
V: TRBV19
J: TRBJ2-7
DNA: TGTGCCAGCGGCGGGGTGAACGAGCAGTACTTC
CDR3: CASGGVNEQYF

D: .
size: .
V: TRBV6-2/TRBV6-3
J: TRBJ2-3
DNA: TGTGCCAGCACCTTTCTACAGGGACCCTCCCCAGATACGCAGTATTTT
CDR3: CASTFLQGPSPDTQYF

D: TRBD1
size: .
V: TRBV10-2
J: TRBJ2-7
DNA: TGCGCCAGCAGTGACTGGACAGGGGTCCGGGAGCAGTACTTC
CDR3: CASSDWTGVREQYF

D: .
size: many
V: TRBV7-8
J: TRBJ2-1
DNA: TGTGCCAGCAGCCCCCGAGGCAGCCGGAGCTCCTACAATGAGCAGTTCTTC
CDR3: CASSPRGSRSSYNEQFF

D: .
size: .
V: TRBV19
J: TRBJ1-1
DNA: TGTGTCAGTAGTATATACCCAGCCTCCATGAACACTGAAGCTTTCTTT
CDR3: CVSSIYPASMNTEAFF

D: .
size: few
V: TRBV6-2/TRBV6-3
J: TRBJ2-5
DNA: TGTGCCAGCAGTTGGGAAGACGATGAGACCCAGTACTTC
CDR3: CASSWEDDETQYF

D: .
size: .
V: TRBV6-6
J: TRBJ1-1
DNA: TGTGCCAGCAGTTACGGGGGGGTGGAGTGGAACACTGAAGCTTTCTTT
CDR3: CASSYGGVEWNTEAFF

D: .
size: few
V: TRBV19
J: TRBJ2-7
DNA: TGTGCCAGTAGTATATACCAAGGTGGCTACGAGCAGTACTTC
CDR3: CASSIYQGGYEQYF

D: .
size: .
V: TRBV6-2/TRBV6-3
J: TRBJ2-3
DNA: TGTGCCAGCAGTTACTCGCGGAATGACTCATCGGTTCGCACAGATACGCAGTATTTT
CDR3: CASSYSRNDSSVRTDTQYF

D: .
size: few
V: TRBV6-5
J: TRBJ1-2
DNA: TGTGCCAGCAGGCCCGATCGGGTCGATGGCTACACCTTC
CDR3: CASRPDRVDGYTF

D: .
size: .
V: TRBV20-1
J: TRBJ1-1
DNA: TGCAGTGCTAGAGTCCTGACCGGGAACACTGAAGCTTTCTTT
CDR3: CSARVLTGNTEAFF

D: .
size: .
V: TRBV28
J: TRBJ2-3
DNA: TGTGCCAGCGGAAACGGACAGCTAAGCACAGATACGCAGTATTTT
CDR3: CASGNGQLSTDTQYF